Below, 20 T cell receptor beta chains from the same sample are listed, as sequenced in a study of blood T cells in healthy people across ages. Through a sample-barcoded 5' primer and a J-beta primer mix, a second PCR was run for roughly 6 to 12 cycles. One entry per CDR3 protein, called by TCRdb with MiXCR from the 5' RACE reads. The profile covers hundreds of thousands of distinct CDR3 sequences, with roughly 58% appearing a single time and over 30% taken by the ten largest. Material for sequencing was blood. Receptors were obtained from a man aged 55-75 years in good health.

The V call is TRBV4-1, the J call TRBJ2-1, with TRBD1 matching 9 bases. Germline-derived CDR1 and CDR2 are MGHRA and YSYEKL. This CDR3 is 17 amino acids long. The V gene end was trimmed by 0 bases and the J gene end by 6 bases; junction bases not matched to a gene: 9. DNA for the CDR3: TGCGCCAGCAGCCAAGAGTTCCGACAGGGGGGTGGCAATGAGCAGTTCTTC. Translation gives CASSQEFRQGGGNEQFF.

V gene TRBV5-1 combines with J gene TRBJ2-2; 8 bases line up with TRBD2. Looked up from germline, CDR1 is SGHRS and CDR2 is YFSETQ. The CDR3 loop spans 16 amino acids. J was trimmed by 0 bases and V by 4 bases; bases with no gene match: 5. The CDR3 region is CASSPGGGPNTGELFF. The CDR3 DNA follows: TGCGCCAGCAGCCCCGGGGGGGGCCCGAACACCGGGGAGCTGTTTTTT. The variable domain in full, completed from reference TRBV5-1 and TRBJ2-2, reads KAGVTQTPRYLIKTRGQQVTLSCSPISGHRSVSWYQQTPGQGLQFLFEYFSETQRNKGNFPGRFSGRQFSNSRSEMNVSTLELGDSALYLCASSPGGGPNTGELFFGEGSRLTVL.

The rearrangement joins TRBV6-2 or TRBV6-3 to TRBJ2-5; possible D gene TRBD2, 6 bases. The CDR3 totals 12 residues. V lost 6 bases and J 11 bases, leaving 16 bases between the germline ends. The germline V gene encodes CDR1 MNHEY and CDR2 SVGEGT. This CDR3 reads CASSPGPREQYF. In DNA form, the CDR3 reads TGTGCCAGCAGCCCGGGACCTCGGGAGCAGTACTTC.

A few counts support this clonotype. The chain combines TRBV3-1 with TRBJ2-7; D is ambiguous. V was shortened by 4 bases and J by 0 bases, with 7 bases between the two germline ends. This CDR3 contains 13 residues. The germline V gene has CDR1 LGHDT and CDR2 YNNKEL (reference sequence). This chain's CDR3 is CASSLLASYEQYF. CDR3 nucleotide sequence: TGTGCCAGCAGCCTGTTAGCCTCCTACGAGCAGTACTTC.

This clonotype was observed once. The chain carries TRBV5-1 and TRBJ2-3; D is perhaps TRBD1 or TRBD2 (6 bases each). Germline-derived CDR1 and CDR2 are SGHRS and YFSETQ. The V end was cut by 0 bases, the J end by 4 bases, with 15 bases between. The CDR3 is 16 residues long. The CDR3 coding sequence is TGCGCCAGCAGCTTGGTGGTAGCGGAGGGGGCAGATACGCAGTATTTT. Translated: CASSLVVAEGADTQYF. Together with reference TRBV5-1 and TRBJ2-3, the CDR3 gives the full variable domain: KAGVTQTPRYLIKTRGQQVTLSCSPISGHRSVSWYQQTPGQGLQFLFEYFSETQRNKGNFPGRFSGRQFSNSRSEMNVSTLELGDSALYLCASSLVVAEGADTQYFGPGTRLTVL.

The chain is built from TRBV7-2 and TRBJ1-2; D possibly corresponds to TRBD1 (6 bases). V dropped 3 bases and J dropped 6 bases, with 14 bases sitting between them. Germline CDR1 and CDR2: SGHTA and FQGNSA. The CDR3 is made up of 14 amino acids. The CDR3 is CASSFRGRGNGYTF. CDR3 DNA: TGTGCCAGCAGCTTCCGGGGGCGCGGGAATGGCTACACCTTC.

This clonotype was seen a few times. This chain links TRBV13 with TRBJ2-5; possibly TRBD2 for D (7 bases). This CDR3 contains 14 residues. Germline V gene lookup returns CDR1 PRHDT and CDR2 FYEKMQ (reference sequence). V gave up 5 bases and J gave up 4 bases, with 14 bases separating them. CDR3: CASSRRGGSETQYF. Written as DNA, the CDR3 is TGTGCCAGCAGCCGGAGGGGGGGTTCAGAGACCCAGTACTTC.

The V gene is TRBV7-8, the J gene TRBJ2-1; no definite D call. With 5 bases removed from V and 5 bases from J, the gap between germline ends came to 10 bases. The germline CDR1 and CDR2 sequences are SGHVS and FQNEAQ. This CDR3 spans 13 amino acids. CDR3 coding DNA: TGTGCCAGCAGCAACCCGTCCCACAATGAGCAGTTCTTC. It yields the protein CASSNPSHNEQFF.

The chain carries TRBV9 and TRBJ2-5, with 10 bases that match TRBD2. The V gene end was trimmed by 2 bases and the J gene end by 1 base; junction bases not matched to a gene: 2. This CDR3 is 15 amino acids long. In germline, CDR1 is SGDLS, CDR2 YYNGEE. The CDR3 DNA reads as TGTGCCAGCAGCGTTGGGACTAGCGTCCAAGAGACCCAGTACTTC. Translated: CASSVGTSVQETQYF.

The V and J genes are TRBV9 and TRBJ2-7; TRBD2 is a possible D gene (6 bases). The V and J ends lost 4 bases and 6 bases respectively, with 20 bases between them. Germline CDR1 is SGDLS and CDR2 is YYNGEE. This CDR3 is 15 amino acids long. This chain's CDR3 is CASSLIGEAKAEQYF. CDR3 nucleotides: TGTGCCAGCAGCCTAATCGGGGAGGCGAAAGCCGAGCAGTACTTC.

This chain links TRBV6-1 with TRBJ2-1; 9 bases map to TRBD1. Trimming removed 5 bases from V and 4 bases from J; junction bases left unmatched: 12. The length of the CDR3 is 17 residues. The V gene's germline CDR1 is MNHNS and CDR2 SASEGT. The CDR3 DNA sequence: TGTGCCAGCAGTACCAAGAGGGGGACAGGGTATTACAATGAGCAGTTCTTC. Protein sequence: CASSTKRGTGYYNEQFF.

The J gene is TRBJ2-5, the V gene TRBV5-4; D might be TRBD2 (6 bases). The CDR3 covers 14 residues. CDR1 is SGHNT, CDR2 YYREEE, per germline (reference sequence). Trimming stripped 4 bases from V and 2 bases from J, with 12 bases between. CDR3 loop: CASSRAGRQETQYF. Here the CDR3 DNA reads TGTGCCAGCAGCCGCGCCGGGAGACAAGAGACCCAGTACTTC.

The V and J genes are TRBV3-1 and TRBJ2-7; TRBD2 matches 10 bases. CDR1 is LGHDT and CDR2 is YNNKEL in the germline V gene (reference sequence). With 10 bases clipped from V and 2 bases from J, the junction kept 8 bases outside the gene matches. The CDR3 extends over 14 amino acids. Written as DNA, the CDR3 is TGTGCCATAGAAGGTAGCGGGGGGACCTACGAGCAGTACTTC. The encoded protein is CAIEGSGGTYEQYF.

This chain joins TRBV12-3 or TRBV12-4 and TRBJ2-1; D is perhaps TRBD2 (6 bases). The CDR3 consists of 15 residues. V lost 1 base, J lost 2 bases, and 9 bases lay in between. As DNA, the CDR3 is TGTGCCAGCAGTTTAGGACTAGGACCCTACAATGAGCAGTTCTTC. Protein: CASSLGLGPYNEQFF.

The chain combines TRBV7-2 with TRBJ2-5; possibly TRBD1 for D (6 bases). The CDR3 is 14 residues long. With 2 bases removed from V and 3 bases from J, the gap between germline ends came to 10 bases. The germline CDR1 and CDR2 sequences are SGHTA and FQGNSA. The CDR3 sequence: CASSLRAGEETQYF. The CDR3 DNA reads as TGTGCCAGCAGCTTACGCGCAGGGGAAGAGACCCAGTACTTC.

This sequence joins TRBV10-3 and TRBJ2-7, with TRBD2 as a possible D gene (5 bases). This CDR3 spans 17 amino acids. Germline V gene lookup returns CDR1 ENHRY and CDR2 SYGVKD. Trimming stripped 2 bases from V and 0 bases from J, with 17 bases between. The CDR3, as DNA: TGTGCCATCAGTGAGCCCCGGCCCCTGGGGAGCTCCTACGAGCAGTACTTC. This gives the protein CAISEPRPLGSSYEQYF.

V and J are TRBV20-1 and TRBJ2-5; 8 bases line up with TRBD2. Germline CDR1 and CDR2: DFQATT and SNEGSKA (reference sequence). This CDR3 comprises 12 residues. V lost 5 bases, J lost 7 bases, and 6 bases stayed unmatched. CDR3 DNA: TGCAGTGCTCCGGGACTAGAGGGGACCCAGTACTTC. Its protein is CSAPGLEGTQYF.

J is TRBJ2-5 and V is TRBV11-2; D may match TRBD1 or TRBD2 (5 bases each). V was shortened by 6 bases and J by 3 bases, with 17 bases between the two germline ends. Germline V gene sequence: CDR1 SGHAT, CDR2 FQNNGV. The CDR3 contains 15 residues. The CDR3 region is CASSRVGDPKETQYF. CDR3 nucleotide sequence: TGTGCCAGCAGTCGCGTTGGGGACCCTAAAGAGACCCAGTACTTC.

This clonotype has just a few counts. A much larger clone differs by one base, so this may be a read error. V gene TRBV24-1 combines with J gene TRBJ2-5; no definite D call. Trimming removed 9 bases at V and 3 bases at J, with 4 bases between. In germline, CDR1 is KGHDR, CDR2 SFDVKD. CDR3 length: 10 residues. This CDR3 reads CATEEETQYF. The CDR3 bases are TGTGCCACCGAGGAAGAGACCCAGTACTTC.

This chain links TRBV4-1 with TRBJ1-2; weak D call: TRBD1 (6 bases). Germline-derived CDR1 and CDR2 are MGHRA and YSYEKL. The CDR3 consists of 15 residues. Deletions cut 4 bases from V and 4 bases from J, with 16 bases between. The CDR3, as DNA: TGCGCCAGCAGCCCCGACCGACAGGAGGGCTATGGCTACACCTTC. It specifies CASSPDRQEGYGYTF.